A single sample gave rise to the 32 T cell receptor beta chains below, sequenced in a study of shared clonotypes between healthy human individuals (dated by TCRdb to 2020 to 2022). The protocol used for the library was the immunoSEQ multiplex PCR assay. As stored in TCRdb, this immuneACCESS dataset retains in-frame rearrangements with V and J assigned. A fraction of the clones does not appear; measured against another copy, unresolved V genes explain less than half of the discrepancy, and the remainder lacks a known reason. Present in this sample are about 2.4 million clones, 90% to 95% of which were seen just once. Clones ranked in the top ten supply 0.36% of the sample. Sequenced sample: naive CD4+ T cells from PBMCs. In the paper's terms, the cell subset or site label means: CD45RA+ positively selected. Receptors were obtained from a man aged 18 to 30 in good health. Some clones in this sample may be carry-over from other donors' samples.

The chain combines TRBV27 with TRBJ1-5, with D unclear. Germline V gives CDR1 MNHEY, CDR2 SMNVEV (reference sequence). V dropped 1 base and J dropped 4 bases, with 11 bases sitting between them. CDR3 length equals 15 residues. The CDR3 is CASSLLGGPNQPQHF. As DNA, the CDR3 is TGTGCCAGCAGTTTATTGGGAGGACCAAATCAGCCCCAGCATTTT.

This sequence joins TRBV29-1 and TRBJ2-3; tentative D call: TRBD2 (6 bases). This CDR3 comprises 14 residues. V lost 4 bases and J lost 0, with 11 bases in between. CDR1 SQVTM and CDR2 ANQGSEA come from the germline V gene. This chain's CDR3 is CSVGEVHSTDTQYF. Written as DNA, the CDR3 is TGCAGCGTTGGGGAGGTACACAGCACAGATACGCAGTATTTT.

This chain connects TRBV7-9 to TRBJ2-5; D not resolved. This CDR3 region has 12 residues. V shed 1 base and J shed 6 bases, with 6 bases lying between them. The germline gives CDR1 SEHNR, CDR2 FQNEAQ (reference sequence). CDR3 region: CASSLEVQTQYF. The CDR3 bases are TGTGCCAGCAGCTTAGAGGTCCAGACCCAGTACTTC.

This clone was detected only a few times. J is TRBJ1-1 and V is TRBV29-1, with unresolved D. The CDR3 covers 13 residues. CDR1 is SQVTM and CDR2 is ANQGSEA in the germline V gene. V lost 1 base, J lost 1 base, and 7 bases lay in between. CDR3 DNA sequence: TGCAGCGTTGAAGGAGGGAGGAACACTGAAGCTTTCTTT. Protein product: CSVEGGRNTEAFF.

The rearrangement uses TRBV19 and TRBJ2-6; tentatively, D is TRBD1 or TRBD2 (6 bases each). Trimming removed 7 bases at V and 2 bases at J, with 12 bases between. CDR3 size: 15 residues. Germline V CDR1 and CDR2: LNHDA, SQIVND (reference sequence). CDR3 residues: CASTPGGAGANVLTF. CDR3 nucleotide sequence: TGTGCCAGTACCCCCGGGGGCGCTGGGGCCAACGTCCTGACTTTC.

This chain uses TRBV2 with TRBJ2-7, with TRBD2 matching over 10 bases. The CDR3 runs to 14 residues. V was clipped by 6 bases and J by 3 bases; unmatched bases: 5. CDR1 and CDR2 from the germline V gene are SNHLY and FYNNEI. The CDR3 nucleotides read TGTGCCAGCAGCAGGACTAGCGGCAACTACGAGCAGTACTTC. As protein: CASSRTSGNYEQYF.

The chain uses TRBV7-2 and TRBJ2-1, with D perhaps TRBD2 (5 bases). Trimming cost V 1 base and J 10 bases, with 14 bases left between them. Germline loops: CDR1 SGHTA, CDR2 FQGNSA. There are 14 residues in the CDR3. Written as DNA, the CDR3 is TGTGCCAGCAGCTTAGGAGGGTGGGGTCGGGAGCAGTTCTTC. It codes for CASSLGGWGREQFF.

Comment on this clone: Other DNA sequences from this sample encode an identical CDR3 as well. The CDR3 sequence: CASSSPTPSSGNTIYF. As DNA, the CDR3 is TGTGCCAGCAGTTCACCGACACCTAGCTCTGGAAACACCATATATTTT. The chain links TRBV28 to TRBJ1-3; D is unclear. CDR1 MDHEN and CDR2 SYDVKM come from the germline V gene. The CDR3 loop spans 16 amino acids. Trimming removed 4 bases from V and 0 bases from J, with 13 bases in between.

The rearrangement joins TRBV5-1 to TRBJ2-3; 8 positions agree with TRBD1. The CDR3 spans 16 residues. Losses at the gene ends were 2 bases for V and 4 bases for J; bases not matched to a gene: 9. The germline gives CDR1 SGHRS, CDR2 YFSETQ. CDR3 nucleotides: TGCGCCAGCAGCTTTATAGCGGTGACAGGGGCAGATACGCAGTATTTT. It translates to CASSFIAVTGADTQYF.

This clone was seen only once. The chain has TRBV19 and TRBJ2-3; 9 bases are a match to TRBD2. J was trimmed by 6 bases and V by 3 bases; bases with no gene match: 4. Germline CDR1 is LNHDA and CDR2 is SQIVND (reference sequence). CDR3 length equals 14 residues. CDR3 in DNA: TGTGCCAGTAGTATCCGGACTAGCGTGGATACGCAGTATTTT. Encoded protein: CASSIRTSVDTQYF.

This clone was seen only once. The chain joins TRBV10-2 to TRBJ2-6; 7 bases are a match to TRBD2. Germline assignment: CDR1 WSHSY and CDR2 SAAADI. Germline trimming cut 6 bases from V and 1 base from J; bases unmatched to any gene: 0. The CDR3 has 14 residues. CDR3 DNA sequence: TGCGCCAGCAGACTAGCGTCTGGGGCCAACGTCCTGACTTTC. This translates into CASRLASGANVLTF.

CDR3 bases: TGCGCCAGCAGCCAAGACCCCGGGACAGGGAGTCAGCCCCAGCATTTT. Translating gives CASSQDPGTGSQPQHF. The chain couples TRBV4-1 to TRBJ1-5, with 9 bases identical to TRBD1. Germline V CDR1 and CDR2: MGHRA, YSYEKL. This CDR3 is built from 16 residues. J was trimmed by 6 bases and V by 0 bases; bases with no gene match: 6.

The chain carries TRBV28 and TRBJ2-1; the D is unclear. In germline, CDR1 is MDHEN, CDR2 SYDVKM. This CDR3 is 14 amino acids long. V lost 6 bases, J lost 6 bases, and 15 bases lay in between. The CDR3 DNA sequence: TGTGCCAGCAGCTCTTCTTTAGGCCTCAATGAGCAGTTCTTC. Encoded protein: CASSSSLGLNEQFF.

The V call is TRBV6-1, the J call TRBJ1-3; D gene uncertain. The CDR3 is 15 amino acids. Germline loops: CDR1 MNHNS, CDR2 SASEGT. V lost 7 bases to trimming and J lost 2 bases, with 15 bases between them. In nucleotides, the CDR3 is TGTGCCAGCACCCCGGCGGGAGAACCTGGAAACACCATATATTTT. Its protein is CASTPAGEPGNTIYF.

This clone was observed a single time. This chain uses TRBV2 with TRBJ1-5, with 9 bases identical to TRBD1. The CDR3 contains 17 residues. The germline gives CDR1 SNHLY, CDR2 FYNNEI. V gave up 5 bases and J gave up 7 bases; unmatched junction bases: 15. The CDR3, as DNA: TGTGCCAGCAGTCTACGAACTCCGGGACAGGGAAGCCAGCCCCAGCATTTT. Protein sequence: CASSLRTPGQGSQPQHF.

The genes are TRBV6-1 and TRBJ1-2, with 7 bases that match TRBD1. The CDR3 is made up of 15 amino acids. Germline V lookup: CDR1 MNHNS, CDR2 SASEGT. Losses at the gene ends were 6 bases for V and 4 bases for J; bases not matched to a gene: 11. The DNA of the CDR3 is TGTGCCAGCAGCCGGGACGGGCAGGGGGTCTATGGCTACACCTTC. Residues: CASSRDGQGVYGYTF.

The chain couples TRBV7-9 to TRBJ2-3; TRBD2 matches at 8 bases. Germline CDR1 SEHNR, CDR2 FQNEAQ (reference sequence). V dropped 1 base and J dropped 0; count of bases not matched to a gene: 6. The CDR3 covers 17 residues. The CDR3 DNA follows: TGTGCCAGCAGCTTAGGGTCTAGCGGGCCTAGCACAGATACGCAGTATTTT. It yields the protein CASSLGSSGPSTDTQYF.

The chain recombines TRBV10-3 with TRBJ1-5; D is undetermined. The CDR3 loop spans 15 amino acids. Looked up from germline, CDR1 is ENHRY and CDR2 is SYGVKD. V lost 6 bases and J 0 bases, leaving 12 bases between the germline ends. The CDR3 sequence: CAISSHAVSNQPQHF. CDR3 coding DNA: TGTGCCATCAGCTCTCACGCGGTTAGCAATCAGCCCCAGCATTTT.

V is TRBV9 and J is TRBJ1-3, with 7 nucleotides matching TRBD1. The CDR3 consists of 18 residues. Germline lookup yields CDR1 SGDLS and CDR2 YYNGEE. With V trimmed by 1 base and J by 1 base, 11 bases remained unmatched. The CDR3 sequence: CASSVTTGNLGSGNTIYF. In nucleotides, the CDR3 is TGTGCCAGCAGCGTAACGACAGGGAACCTCGGATCTGGAAACACCATATATTTT.

This clone was recorded only once. The J gene is TRBJ2-3, the V gene TRBV25-1; D remains unclear. The CDR3 has 12 amino acids. In germline, CDR1 is MGHDK, CDR2 SYGVNS. V lost 2 bases and J 7 bases, leaving 7 bases between the germline ends. The CDR3 region is CASSEKGNTQYF. Written as DNA, the CDR3 is TGTGCCAGCAGTGAAAAAGGGAATACGCAGTATTTT.

The chain is built from TRBV6-6 and TRBJ1-2; 8 bases match TRBD1. Germline V gives CDR1 MNHNY, CDR2 SVGAGI (reference sequence). This CDR3 has 14 residues. The V and J ends lost 5 bases and 8 bases, in that order; junction bases with no gene match: 10. CDR3 sequence (DNA): TGTGCCAGCAGTGATACCCAGGGGGCGCGAGGCTACACCTTC. Its translation: CASSDTQGARGYTF.

As to this clone: Other DNA sequences in the sample encode the same CDR3. This rearrangement joins TRBV5-8 to TRBJ1-2; D remains ambiguous. The CDR3 runs 11 residues. Trimming shortened V by 0 bases and J by 3 bases, and 0 bases separated the two germline ends. The germline V gene has CDR1 SGHTS and CDR2 YDEGEE. Here the CDR3 reads CASSLDYGYTF. CDR3 DNA sequence: TGTGCCAGCAGCTTGGACTATGGCTACACCTTC.

The rearrangement uses TRBV5-4 and TRBJ2-3; TRBD2 matches at 10 bases. CDR3 length: 17 amino acids. Per germline, CDR1 SGHNT and CDR2 YYREEE (reference sequence). Losses at the gene ends were 0 bases for V and 0 bases for J; bases not matched to a gene: 4. CDR3: CASSLALAGGSTDTQYF. In DNA, the CDR3 is TGTGCCAGCAGCTTGGCCTTAGCGGGAGGAAGCACAGATACGCAGTATTTT.

This chain uses TRBV27 with TRBJ2-7; tentative D call: TRBD1 (7 bases). Trimming pared 4 bases from V and 2 bases from J, leaving 9 bases between. CDR1 MNHEY and CDR2 SMNVEV come from the germline V gene (reference sequence). This CDR3 has 13 residues. The CDR3 region is CASSSGGPYEQYF. For the CDR3, the DNA is TGTGCCAGCAGTTCAGGGGGGCCCTACGAGCAGTACTTC.

The chain joins TRBV19 to TRBJ2-1, with 7 bases lining up with TRBD2. The V gene end was trimmed by 1 base and the J gene end by 0 bases; junction bases not matched to a gene: 3. CDR3 length: 16 amino acids. Germline CDR1 is LNHDA and CDR2 is SQIVND (reference sequence). This CDR3 is CASSIVAGLSYNEQFF. The CDR3 region has the DNA TGTGCCAGTAGTATAGTAGCGGGCCTCTCCTACAATGAGCAGTTCTTC. Full variable domain (outside the CDR3, taken from reference TRBV19 and TRBJ2-1): DGGITQSPKYLFRKEGQNVTLSCEQNLNHDAMYWYRQDPGQGLRLIYYSQIVNDFQKGDIAEGYSVSREKKESFPLTVTSAQKNPTAFYLCASSIVAGLSYNEQFFGPGTRLTVL.

This chain uses TRBV30 with TRBJ2-1; D is undetermined. Germline-derived CDR1 and CDR2 are GTSNPN and SVGIG (reference sequence). The CDR3 is 13 amino acids. Trimming removed 0 bases at V and 4 bases at J, with 7 bases between. CDR3 sequence: CAWSVPNYNEQFF. The CDR3, as DNA: TGTGCCTGGAGTGTACCGAATTACAATGAGCAGTTCTTC.

In its sample, this clone was seen once. This CDR3 is also generated by other DNA sequences in the sample. The CDR3 DNA sequence: TGTGCCAGCTCACCAGCTGGGGCCAACGTCCTGACTTTC. Residues: CASSPAGANVLTF. V and J are TRBV18 and TRBJ2-6, with D uncertain. CDR1 and CDR2 from the germline V gene are KGHSH and LQKENI. There are 13 residues in the CDR3. The germline V and J ends were trimmed by 2 bases and 2 bases, with 1 base remaining between them. The whole variable domain, remainder taken from reference TRBV18 and TRBJ2-6, is NAGVMQNPRHLVRRRGQEARLRCSPMKGHSHVYWYRQLPEEGLKFMVYLQKENIIDESGMPKERFSAEFPKEGPSILRIQQVVRGDSAAYFCASSPAGANVLTFGAGSRLTVL.

V gene TRBV7-2 combines with J gene TRBJ2-7; D perhaps matches TRBD2 (6 bases). Germline CDR1 SGHTA, CDR2 FQGNSA. V was cut by 5 bases and J by 3 bases, with 23 bases left in between. This CDR3 spans 17 amino acids. CDR3 DNA sequence: TGTGCCAGCAGCCGCCTGTCCGGGGGAATAGAGTACTACGAGCAGTACTTC. Translating gives CASSRLSGGIEYYEQYF.

This chain joins TRBV6-1 and TRBJ2-7; a possible D gene is TRBD2 (6 bases). The V end was cut by 4 bases, the J end by 6 bases, with 22 bases between. Germline V gives CDR1 MNHNS, CDR2 SASEGT. This CDR3 has 16 residues. The CDR3 spells CASSGGVRVRVGEQYF. CDR3 in DNA: TGTGCCAGCAGTGGGGGGGTCAGGGTTCGAGTCGGCGAGCAGTACTTC.

This rearrangement joins TRBV7-8 to TRBJ2-3; D is tentatively TRBD1 or TRBD2 (5 bases each). The CDR3 extends over 16 amino acids. The V end lost 5 bases, the J end lost 2 bases, and 17 bases lay between the germline ends. Germline assignment: CDR1 SGHVS and CDR2 FQNEAQ. CDR3 in DNA: TGTGCCAGCAGCCCACGGCGTGGGGACGACACAGATACGCAGTATTTT. Translation: CASSPRRGDDTDTQYF.

The V and J genes are TRBV2 and TRBJ2-5; weak D call: TRBD2 (7 bases). CDR3 length equals 16 residues. The V end lost 6 bases, the J end lost 4 bases, and 21 bases lay between the germline ends. Per the germline V gene, CDR1 is SNHLY and CDR2 is FYNNEI. The CDR3 DNA reads as TGTGCCAGCAGCCTCCGGGGGGCCTCGGGGGCAGAGACCCAGTACTTC. It codes for CASSLRGASGAETQYF.

Worth noting for this clone: In the same sample, other DNA sequences code for this CDR3. The genes are TRBV11-3 and TRBJ1-1; D is uncertain. The germline V and J ends were trimmed by 2 bases and 0 bases, with 7 bases remaining between them. The CDR3 consists of 14 residues. The germline V gene encodes CDR1 SGHNT and CDR2 YENEEA. CDR3 sequence: CASSLSGLNTEAFF. CDR3 DNA sequence: TGTGCCAGCAGCTTATCCGGTCTGAACACTGAAGCTTTCTTT.